Following are 15 T cell receptor beta chains from one sample sequenced in a study of T cell responses to AZD1222 COVID-19 vaccine. Profiled with immunoSEQ multiplex PCR; TCRdb holds only in-frame clones, not every one. In the table there are some 90,000 clones, around nine tenths of which are singletons. The source material was peripheral blood, sampled on day 0 of AZD1222 vaccination. Every receptor here comes from an adult in good health.

The rearrangement links TRBV13 to TRBJ2-3; D unclear. Germline V lookup: CDR1 PRHDT, CDR2 FYEKMQ (reference sequence). The CDR3 spans 14 residues. V lost 1 base and J lost 7, with 12 bases in between. Written as DNA, the CDR3 is TGTGCCAGCAGCTTAGCGAAGGAAGAAAATACGCAGTATTTT. Protein sequence: CASSLAKEENTQYF. The full variable domain, rest sourced from reference TRBV13 and TRBJ2-3, is AAGVIQSPRHLIKEKRETATLKCYPIPRHDTVYWYQQGPGQDPQFLISFYEKMQSDKGSIPDRFSAQQFSDYHSELNMSSLELGDSALYFCASSLAKEENTQYFGPGTRLTVL.

This clone came up a few times. CDR3 amino acids: CASSQDWPRIGARIRKDTQYF. Written as DNA, the CDR3 is TGTGCCAGCAGCCAAGATTGGCCGCGAATCGGGGCGAGGATCAGGAAGGATACGCAGTATTTT. This chain uses TRBV14 with TRBJ2-3; D may correspond to TRBD1 or TRBD2 (5 bases each). The CDR3 is 21 amino acids. Germline V gene data show CDR1 as SGHDN and CDR2 as FVKESK. V was shortened by 0 bases and J by 6 bases, with 31 bases between the two germline ends. The complete variable domain, with remaining parts taken from reference TRBV14 and TRBJ2-3, reads EAGVTQFPSHSVIEKGQTVTLRCDPISGHDNLYWYRRVMGKEIKFLLHFVKESKQDESGMPNNRFLAERTGGTYSTLKVQPAELEDSGVYFCASSQDWPRIGARIRKDTQYFGPGTRLTVL.

This clone was observed once. The chain recombines TRBV9 with TRBJ2-3; TRBD1 agrees at 7 bases. The CDR3 extends over 14 amino acids. Per the germline V gene, CDR1 is SGDLS and CDR2 is YYNGEE. Losses at the gene ends were 6 bases for V and 5 bases for J; bases not matched to a gene: 9. CDR3 residues: CASNRQGLGDTQYF. CDR3 nucleotides: TGTGCCAGCAATAGACAGGGATTAGGAGATACGCAGTATTTT.

The gene calls are TRBV14 and TRBJ2-1; 7 nucleotides line up with TRBD2. The CDR3 totals 17 residues. J lost 6 bases, V lost 5 bases, and 16 bases had no gene match. Germline V CDR1 and CDR2: SGHDN, FVKESK. Written as DNA, the CDR3 is TGTGCCAGCAGCTTTTACTCCGGGACTACGAACACCAATGAGCAGTTCTTC. This gives the protein CASSFYSGTTNTNEQFF.

The chain joins TRBV5-8 to TRBJ2-5, with 13 bases identical to TRBD2. V was pared by 4 bases and J by 4 bases, with 7 bases of the junction left unmatched. CDR3 size: 16 residues. The germline CDR1 and CDR2 sequences are SGHTS and YDEGEE. As DNA, the CDR3 is TGTGCCAGCAGCCCCTGGACTAGCGGGGGACGAGAGACCCAGTACTTC. This sequence encodes CASSPWTSGGRETQYF. The full variable domain, completed using reference TRBV5-8 and TRBJ2-5, is EAGVTQSPTHLIKTRGQQATLRCSPISGHTSVYWYQQALGLGLQFLLWYDEGEERNRGNFPPRFSGRQFPNYSSELNVNALELEDSALYLCASSPWTSGGRETQYFGPGTRLLVL.

The genes are TRBV19 and TRBJ2-2; D not certain. V lost 2 bases to trimming and J lost 0 bases, with 7 bases between them. The CDR3 length is 15 residues. CDR1 and CDR2 (germline): LNHDA, SQIVND (reference sequence). The CDR3 sequence is CASSIPASNTGELFF. The DNA of the CDR3 is TGTGCCAGTAGTATACCAGCTTCGAACACCGGGGAGCTGTTTTTT.

The J gene is TRBJ2-7, the V gene TRBV5-1, with 12 nucleotides matching TRBD2. The CDR3 loop spans 15 amino acids. The trim removed 3 bases at V and 3 bases at J, leaving 4 bases unmatched. Germline CDR1 is SGHRS and CDR2 is YFSETQ. CDR3 sequence reads: CASSSGTSGFYEQYF. CDR3 nucleotide sequence: TGCGCCAGCAGCTCCGGGACTAGCGGGTTCTACGAGCAGTACTTC.

The CDR3 DNA reads as TGTGCCTGGAGTGCCATTCTCCGCACAGATACGCAGTATTTT. Translating gives CAWSAILRTDTQYF. The gene calls are TRBV30 and TRBJ2-3; D unclear. With 1 base removed from V and 1 base from J, the gap between germline ends came to 9 bases. This CDR3 spans 14 amino acids. Germline V gives CDR1 GTSNPN, CDR2 SVGIG (reference sequence).

This clone occurred once. This chain uses TRBV19 with TRBJ2-3; 7 bases fit TRBD2. The V gene's germline CDR1 is LNHDA and CDR2 SQIVND (reference sequence). This CDR3 is built from 15 residues. Trimming took 1 base from V and 1 from J; bases not matched to a gene: 2. CDR3 sequence (DNA): TGTGCCAGTAGTATAGGTCGGGGGGGCACAGATACGCAGTATTTT. Translation gives CASSIGRGGTDTQYF.

The rearrangement joins TRBV9 to TRBJ2-5, with D perhaps TRBD1 (5 bases). V lost 0 bases and J lost 0, with 6 bases in between. The CDR3 runs to 14 residues. Germline-derived CDR1 and CDR2 are SGDLS and YYNGEE. CDR3 nucleotides: TGTGCCAGCAGCGTAGGGGGCAACCAAGAGACCCAGTACTTC. Amino acids: CASSVGGNQETQYF.

V usage is TRBV7-9 and J usage is TRBJ1-5, with 8 bases aligning to TRBD1. The germline V gene encodes CDR1 SEHNR and CDR2 FQNEAQ (reference sequence). V lost 5 bases, J lost 7 bases, and 10 bases stayed unmatched. CDR3 length: 15 amino acids. The CDR3, as DNA: TGTGCCAGCAGCCAGACGGACAGGGACGGCCAGCCCCAGCATTTT. Translated: CASSQTDRDGQPQHF.

This chain links TRBV7-6 with TRBJ2-3; 13 bases line up with TRBD2. Looked up from germline, CDR1 is SGHVS and CDR2 is FNYEAQ. The junction had 9 bases not matched to a gene; V was cut back by 6 bases and J by 3 bases. CDR3 length equals 17 residues. In nucleotides, the CDR3 is TGTGCCAGCAGTTCCGGACTAGCGGGAGTTCGGACAGATACGCAGTATTTT. It translates to CASSSGLAGVRTDTQYF.

The chain is built from TRBV10-3 and TRBJ2-1, with D perhaps TRBD1 or TRBD2 (5 bases each). V was trimmed by 7 bases and J by 9 bases, leaving 19 bases between them. Germline assignment: CDR1 ENHRY and CDR2 SYGVKD. The CDR3 runs 14 residues. The CDR3 region has the DNA TGTGCCATCAAGTTTGAGGGGAGTTTGGGTGAGCAGTTCTTC. This gives the protein CAIKFEGSLGEQFF.

This clone occurred once. The gene calls are TRBV7-2 and TRBJ1-1, with TRBD1 as a possible D gene (5 bases). The CDR3 spans 13 residues. The germline V gene encodes CDR1 SGHTA and CDR2 FQGNSA. V was pared by 3 bases and J by 4 bases, with 9 bases between. The DNA of the CDR3 is TGTGCCAGCAGCTTTTGGGACGGCACTGAAGCTTTCTTT. It yields the protein CASSFWDGTEAFF.

The chain joins TRBV3-1 (or the pseudogene TRBV3-2) to TRBJ2-1, with 8 bases that match TRBD2. The germline V gene has CDR1 LGHDT and CDR2 YNNKEL (reference sequence). This CDR3 is built from 16 residues. The V and J ends lost 4 bases and 1 base, in that order; junction bases with no gene match: 6. CDR3 nucleotides: TGTGCCAGCAGCCTTTCCGGGGGGGCATCCTACAATGAGCAGTTCTTC. Translating gives CASSLSGGASYNEQFF.